The T cell receptor (beta chain) described here comes from a study of spatial heterogeneity in lung cancer. Study-wide background: Detected sequences consistently included more beta-chain ones than alpha-chain ones.

Regarding time point: sample taken at primary tumor resection. Whole RNA, which was extracted from tumor, nontumor lung tissue or frozen PBMC, was sequenced without any cell sorting. The cohort: approximately 66 early-stage, untreated non-small cell lung cancer patients. With 3 bases removed from V and 5 bases from J, the gap between germline ends came to 11 bases. The CDR3 extends over 14 amino acids. CDR1 is MNHEY, CDR2 SMNVEV, per germline (reference sequence). Every TCR cDNA molecule bore its own unique molecular identifier. Using its own MiXCR run on the 5' RACE reads, TCRdb lists one record per CDR3 protein. This sample has about 85,000 distinct CDR3 sequences, with about a fifth found just once. This clonotype was seen a few times.

The source is a male donor with early-stage non-small cell lung cancer. The starting material was PBMCs, obtained at surgery. The J gene is TRBJ2-1, the V gene TRBV27; perhaps TRBD2 as D (5 bases). The CDR3 loop reads CASSFRTGNNEQFF. The DNA for the CDR3 is TGTGCCAGCAGTTTCCGGACTGGAAACAATGAGCAGTTCTTC.